The 8 T cell receptor beta chains in this list originate from one sample, sequenced in a study of OX40 agonist ivuxolimab in advanced cancers. Here immunoSEQ multiplex PCR was the method, and the copy in TCRdb shows in-frame clones only, minus some. The profile shows approximately 15,000 clones, approximately 60% of them singletons. This specimen was CD4+ or CD8+ T cells sorted from blood, taken in a trial of the OX40 agonist ivuxolimab. The receptors shown here come from an adult with an advanced solid tumor such as melanoma, head and neck, liver or kidney cancer.

By frequency in the sample, this clone is medium-sized. The chain uses TRBV4-1 and TRBJ2-3; 12 bases align to TRBD1. V lost 4 bases, J lost 3 bases, and 11 bases stayed unmatched. The CDR3 covers 18 residues. CDR1 and CDR2 (germline): MGHRA, YSYEKL. The CDR3 DNA is TGCGCCAGCAGCCCCCTGGGACAGGGGGCGAGTGGGACAGATACGCAGTATTTT. This translates into CASSPLGQGASGTDTQYF.

This clone came up once. The chain is built from TRBV4-1 and TRBJ1-2, with TRBD1 identical over 7 bases. V gave up 0 bases and J gave up 4 bases; unmatched junction bases: 5. Germline loops: CDR1 MGHRA, CDR2 YSYEKL. CDR3 length equals 15 residues. CDR3 nucleotides: TGCGCCAGCAGCCAAGATGGACAGGACCTCTATGGCTACACCTTC. Amino acid sequence: CASSQDGQDLYGYTF.

The sample holds a few counts of this clone. This chain links TRBV7-8 with TRBJ2-7; weak D call: TRBD2 (5 bases). Germline-derived CDR1 and CDR2 are SGHVS and FQNEAQ. Trimming cost V 6 bases and J 6 bases, with 9 bases left between them. The CDR3 runs to 11 residues. The CDR3 protein is CASSSLGEQYF. CDR3 nucleotides: TGTGCCAGCAGTTCACTAGGCGAGCAGTACTTC.

This clone was seen only a few times. V and J are TRBV28 and TRBJ1-5; TRBD1 might be the D (6 bases). Germline V gene sequence: CDR1 MDHEN, CDR2 SYDVKM. The CDR3 has 17 residues. V dropped 6 bases and J dropped 1 base, with 19 bases sitting between them. CDR3: CASRATGLVASNQPQHF. As DNA, the CDR3 is TGTGCCAGCAGGGCAACAGGGTTGGTGGCGAGCAATCAGCCCCAGCATTTT.

This clone has a handful of counts. The V gene is TRBV13, the J gene TRBJ2-3; tentative D call: TRBD1 (6 bases). Trimming took off 5 bases at V and 2 bases at J, with 14 bases between the two ends. Germline lookup yields CDR1 PRHDT and CDR2 FYEKMQ (reference sequence). The CDR3 contains 15 residues. The CDR3 nucleotides are TGTGCCAGCAGCCAAGGGGGAAGTTTCACAGATACGCAGTATTTT. Its protein product is CASSQGGSFTDTQYF.

This clone came up once. The J gene is TRBJ1-6, the V gene TRBV10-3, with TRBD1 as a possible D gene (6 bases). The CDR3 totals 15 residues. V shed 3 bases and J shed 7 bases, with 13 bases lying between them. CDR1 and CDR2 (germline): ENHRY, SYGVKD. The CDR3 region is CAISDRTVSNSPLHF. CDR3 DNA: TGTGCCATCAGTGATCGGACAGTGTCCAATTCACCCCTCCACTTT.

This clone has only a few counts. The J gene is TRBJ1-2, the V gene TRBV27; D uncertain. The CDR3 spans 17 residues. Between the trimmed V and J ends, which lost 0 bases and 2 bases, there was a span of 16 bases. Germline V gene lookup returns CDR1 MNHEY and CDR2 SMNVEV (reference sequence). The CDR3 DNA is TGTGCCAGCAGTTTATCCTTCGTGTTGGGGATCAACTATGGCTACACCTTC. Amino acid sequence: CASSLSFVLGINYGYTF.

This sequence joins TRBV7-2 and TRBJ2-7; TRBD1 aligns across 7 bases. CDR1 SGHTA and CDR2 FQGNSA come from the germline V gene. The CDR3 runs to 14 residues. V shed 3 bases and J 0 bases; nucleotides not matched to a gene: 2. The CDR3: CASSFWDSSYEQYF. In DNA form, the CDR3 reads TGTGCCAGCAGCTTTTGGGACAGCTCCTACGAGCAGTACTTC. Drawing the rest from reference TRBV7-2 and TRBJ2-7, the complete variable domain is GAGVSQSPSNKVTEKGKDVELRCDPISGHTALYWYRQSLGQGLEFLIYFQGNSAPDKSGLPSDRFSAERTGGSVSTLTIQRTQQEDSAVYLCASSFWDSSYEQYFGPGTRLTVT.